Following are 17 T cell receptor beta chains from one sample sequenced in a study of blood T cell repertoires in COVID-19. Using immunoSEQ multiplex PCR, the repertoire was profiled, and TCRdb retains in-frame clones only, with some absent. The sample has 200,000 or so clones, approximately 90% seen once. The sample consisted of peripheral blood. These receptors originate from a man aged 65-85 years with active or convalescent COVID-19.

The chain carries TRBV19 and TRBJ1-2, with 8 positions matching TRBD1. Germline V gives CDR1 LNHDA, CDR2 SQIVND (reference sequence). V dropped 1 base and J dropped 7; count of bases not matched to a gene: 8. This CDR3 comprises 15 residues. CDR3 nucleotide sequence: TGTGCCAGTAGTATAGTTGGGACAGGAAGGACTGGCTACACCTTC. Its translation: CASSIVGTGRTGYTF.

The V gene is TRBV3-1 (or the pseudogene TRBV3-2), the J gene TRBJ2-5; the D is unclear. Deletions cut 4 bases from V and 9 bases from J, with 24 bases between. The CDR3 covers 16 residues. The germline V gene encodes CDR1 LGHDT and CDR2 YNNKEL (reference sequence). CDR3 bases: TGTGCCAGCAGCCCCAAGATTTACGGTCGTCAATTGGCCCAGTACTTC. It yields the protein CASSPKIYGRQLAQYF.

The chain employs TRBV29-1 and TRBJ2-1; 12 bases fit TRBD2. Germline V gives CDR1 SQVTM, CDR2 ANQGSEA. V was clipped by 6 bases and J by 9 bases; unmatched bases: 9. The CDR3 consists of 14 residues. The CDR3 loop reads CSVATSGSSGEQFF. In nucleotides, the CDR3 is TGCAGCGTCGCGACTAGCGGGAGCTCCGGTGAGCAGTTCTTC.

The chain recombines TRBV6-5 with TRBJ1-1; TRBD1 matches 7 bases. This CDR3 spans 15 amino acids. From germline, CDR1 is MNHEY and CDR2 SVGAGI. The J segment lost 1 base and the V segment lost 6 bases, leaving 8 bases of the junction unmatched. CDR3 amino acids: CASRDSGGKNTEAFF. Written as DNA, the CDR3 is TGTGCCAGCAGAGACTCAGGGGGAAAGAACACTGAAGCTTTCTTT.

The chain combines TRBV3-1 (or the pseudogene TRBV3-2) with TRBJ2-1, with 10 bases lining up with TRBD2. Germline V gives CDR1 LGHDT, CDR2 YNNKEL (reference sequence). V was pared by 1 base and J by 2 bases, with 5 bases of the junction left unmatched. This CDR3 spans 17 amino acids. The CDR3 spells CASSQVGSGGAYNEQFF. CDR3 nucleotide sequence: TGTGCCAGCAGCCAAGTTGGAAGCGGGGGGGCCTACAATGAGCAGTTCTTC.

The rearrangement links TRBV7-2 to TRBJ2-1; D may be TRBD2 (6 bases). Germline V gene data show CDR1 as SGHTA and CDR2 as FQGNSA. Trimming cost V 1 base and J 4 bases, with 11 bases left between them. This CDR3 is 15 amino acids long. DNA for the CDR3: TGTGCCAGCAGCTTAGGCGCGGGGCCATACAATGAGCAGTTCTTC. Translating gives CASSLGAGPYNEQFF.

The CDR3 reads CASMRMMVSYNEQFF. The CDR3 nucleotides are TGTGCCAGCATGCGGATGATGGTCTCCTACAATGAGCAGTTCTTC. This chain joins TRBV11-2 and TRBJ2-1; D ambiguous. With 7 bases removed from V and 0 bases from J, the gap between germline ends came to 13 bases. There are 15 residues in the CDR3. In germline, CDR1 is SGHAT, CDR2 FQNNGV.

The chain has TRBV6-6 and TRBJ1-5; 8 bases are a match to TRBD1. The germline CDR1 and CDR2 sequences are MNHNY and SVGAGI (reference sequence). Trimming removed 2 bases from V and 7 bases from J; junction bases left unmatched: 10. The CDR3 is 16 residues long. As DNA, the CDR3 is TGTGCCAGCAGTTACCCAGCAGGACAGGGTGGCCAGCCCCAGCATTTT. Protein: CASSYPAGQGGQPQHF.

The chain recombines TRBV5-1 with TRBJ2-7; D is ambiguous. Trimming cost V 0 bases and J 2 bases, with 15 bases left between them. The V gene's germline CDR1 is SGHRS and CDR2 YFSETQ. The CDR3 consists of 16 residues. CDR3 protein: CASSLAASGLAYEQYF. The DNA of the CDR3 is TGCGCCAGCAGCTTGGCGGCTTCTGGTCTAGCCTACGAGCAGTACTTC. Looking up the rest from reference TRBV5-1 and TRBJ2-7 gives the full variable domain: KAGVTQTPRYLIKTRGQQVTLSCSPISGHRSVSWYQQTPGQGLQFLFEYFSETQRNKGNFPGRFSGRQFSNSRSEMNVSTLELGDSALYLCASSLAASGLAYEQYFGPGTRLTVT.

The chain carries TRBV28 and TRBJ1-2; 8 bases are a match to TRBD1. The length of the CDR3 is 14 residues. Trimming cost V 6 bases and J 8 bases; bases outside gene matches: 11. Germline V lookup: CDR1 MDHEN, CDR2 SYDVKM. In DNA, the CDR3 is TGTGCCAGCAGACCTGGACAGGGAGTGCGGGGCTACACCTTC. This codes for CASRPGQGVRGYTF.

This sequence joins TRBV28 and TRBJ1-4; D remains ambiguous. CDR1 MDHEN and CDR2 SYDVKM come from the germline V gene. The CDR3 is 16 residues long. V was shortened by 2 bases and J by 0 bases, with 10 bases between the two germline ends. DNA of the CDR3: TGTGCCAGCAGTTTAAGAGTCCACGCAACTAATGAAAAACTGTTTTTT. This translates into CASSLRVHATNEKLFF.

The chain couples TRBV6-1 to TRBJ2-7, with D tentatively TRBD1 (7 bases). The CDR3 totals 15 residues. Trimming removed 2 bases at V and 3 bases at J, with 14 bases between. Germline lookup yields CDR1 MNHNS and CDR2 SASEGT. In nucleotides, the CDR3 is TGTGCCAGCAGTGAACAGGGGGGTTTTGGCTACGAGCAGTACTTC. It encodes CASSEQGGFGYEQYF.

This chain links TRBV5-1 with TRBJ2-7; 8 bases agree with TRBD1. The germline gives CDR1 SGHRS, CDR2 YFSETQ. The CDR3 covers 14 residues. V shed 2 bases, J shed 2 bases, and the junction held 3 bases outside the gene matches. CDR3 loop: CASSFQGAAYEQYF. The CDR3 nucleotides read TGCGCCAGCAGCTTCCAGGGGGCCGCCTACGAGCAGTACTTC.

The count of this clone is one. For the CDR3, the DNA is TGTGCCAGCAGTGAAACACAGGGTGGCAATTCACCCCTCCACTTT. This encodes CASSETQGGNSPLHF. This chain connects TRBV2 to TRBJ1-6, with a weak D call TRBD1 (6 bases). CDR1 is SNHLY and CDR2 is FYNNEI in the germline V gene. The CDR3 spans 15 residues. Trimming pared 2 bases from V and 7 bases from J, leaving 12 bases between.

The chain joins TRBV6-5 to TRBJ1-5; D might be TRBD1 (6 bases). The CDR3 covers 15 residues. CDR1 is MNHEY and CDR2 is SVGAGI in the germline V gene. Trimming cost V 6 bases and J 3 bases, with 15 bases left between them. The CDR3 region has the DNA TGTGCCAGCAGGATGGACCAGGGGCCCAATCAGCCCCAGCATTTT. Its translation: CASRMDQGPNQPQHF.

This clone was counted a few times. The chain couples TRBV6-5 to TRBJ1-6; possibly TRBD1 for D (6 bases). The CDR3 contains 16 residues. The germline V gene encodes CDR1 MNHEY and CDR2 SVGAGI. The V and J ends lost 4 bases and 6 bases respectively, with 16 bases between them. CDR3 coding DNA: TGTGCCAGCAGTTGGGAATCGGGACAAAGTAATTCACCCCTCCACTTT. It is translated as CASSWESGQSNSPLHF.

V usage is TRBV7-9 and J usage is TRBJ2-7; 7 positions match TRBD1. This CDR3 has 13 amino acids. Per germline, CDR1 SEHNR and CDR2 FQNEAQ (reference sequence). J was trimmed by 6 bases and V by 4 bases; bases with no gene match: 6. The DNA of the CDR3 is TGTGCCAGCAGCTCGACAGGGTATGGCGAGCAGTACTTC. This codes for CASSSTGYGEQYF.